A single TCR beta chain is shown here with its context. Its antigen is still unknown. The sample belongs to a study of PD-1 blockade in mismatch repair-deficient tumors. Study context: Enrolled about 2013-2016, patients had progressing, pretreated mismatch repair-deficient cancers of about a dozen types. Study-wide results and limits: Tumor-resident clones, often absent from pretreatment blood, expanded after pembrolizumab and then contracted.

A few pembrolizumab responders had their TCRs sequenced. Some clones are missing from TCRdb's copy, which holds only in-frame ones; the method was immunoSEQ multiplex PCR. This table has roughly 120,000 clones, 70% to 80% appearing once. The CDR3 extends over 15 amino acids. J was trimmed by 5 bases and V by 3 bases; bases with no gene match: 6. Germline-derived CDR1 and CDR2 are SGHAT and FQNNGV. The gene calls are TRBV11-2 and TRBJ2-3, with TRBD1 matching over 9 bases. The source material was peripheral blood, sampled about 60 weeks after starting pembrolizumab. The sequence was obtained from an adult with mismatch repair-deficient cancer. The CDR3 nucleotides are TGTGCCAGCAGCTTGACAGGGGGAGGTAGAGATACGCAGTATTTT. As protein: CASSLTGGGRDTQYF.